Detailed here is one T cell receptor (beta chain). Assay execution took place at the deep level. The protocol was immunoSEQ multiplex PCR, while the TCRdb copy is restricted to in-frame clones and leaves out a portion. The data show 2,500,000 or so clones, approximately 93% seen once. These data belong to a study of shared clonotypes between healthy human individuals. Germline V lookup: CDR1 SQVTM, CDR2 ANQGSEA. With V trimmed by 8 bases and J by 5 bases, 8 bases remained unmatched. This CDR3 is built from 12 residues. The sequenced material came from naive CD4+ T cells from PBMCs. This sample's subset: CD45RA+ positively selected. This TCR derives from a man younger than 35 in good health. Some clones in this sample may be carry-over from other donors' samples. The chain combines TRBV29-1 with TRBJ2-5; 7 bases match TRBD2. Here the CDR3 DNA reads TGCAGCAATCGGGACGGGAGGGAGACCCAGTACTTC. This translates into CSNRDGRETQYF.